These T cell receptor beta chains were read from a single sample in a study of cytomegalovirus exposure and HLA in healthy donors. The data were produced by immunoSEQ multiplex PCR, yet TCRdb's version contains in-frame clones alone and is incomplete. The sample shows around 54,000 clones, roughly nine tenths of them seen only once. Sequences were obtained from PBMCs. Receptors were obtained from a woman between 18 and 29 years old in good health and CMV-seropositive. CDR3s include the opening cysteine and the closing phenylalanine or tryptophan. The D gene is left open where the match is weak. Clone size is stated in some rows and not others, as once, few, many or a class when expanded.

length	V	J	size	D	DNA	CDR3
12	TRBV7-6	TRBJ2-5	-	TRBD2	TGTGCCAGCGGGGGGGTTCAAGAGACCCAGTACTTC	CASGGVQETQYF
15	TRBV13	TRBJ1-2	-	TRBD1	TGTGCCAGCAGCCCCGGGACAGGGGCATTCTATGGCTACACCTTC	CASSPGTGAFYGYTF
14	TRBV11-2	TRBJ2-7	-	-	TGTGCCAGCAGCTTAGGCGGGCCAGACTACGAGCAGTACTTC	CASSLGGPDYEQYF
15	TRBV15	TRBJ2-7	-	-	TGTGCCACCAGCAGAGATCCAGGGATTGGCTACGAGCAGTACTTC	CATSRDPGIGYEQYF
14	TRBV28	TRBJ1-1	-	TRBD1	TGTGCCAGCAGAACGGGACAGGGAGACACTGAAGCTTTCTTT	CASRTGQGDTEAFF
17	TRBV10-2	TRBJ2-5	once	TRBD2	TGCGCCAGCAGAAAAAGAAGCGGGGGGGCTCCCCAAGAGACCCAGTACTTC	CASRKRSGGAPQETQYF
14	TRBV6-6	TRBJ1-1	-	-	TGTGCCAGCAGTTACTCCAGGGGGAACACTGAAGCTTTCTTT	CASSYSRGNTEAFF
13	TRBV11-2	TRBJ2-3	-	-	TGTGCCAGCAGCTCGAGAATCCGAGATACGCAGTATTTT	CASSSRIRDTQYF
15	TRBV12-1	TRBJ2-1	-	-	TGTGCCAGCCACCATAGCGGGGGGGCCAGGCATGAGCAGTTCTTC	CASHHSGGARHEQFF
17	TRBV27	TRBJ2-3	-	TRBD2	TGTGCCAGCAGTTTGAGACTAGCTAACGCCCCCACAGATACGCAGTATTTT	CASSLRLANAPTDTQYF
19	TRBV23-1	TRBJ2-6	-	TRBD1	TGCGCCAGCAGTCAATCGGACAGGGGGGTTACCTCTGGGGCCAACGTCCTGACTTTC	CASSQSDRGVTSGANVLTF
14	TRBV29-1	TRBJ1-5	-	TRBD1	TGCAGCGTTGGGATGGACAGGGGCTCTGGGCCCCAGCATTTT	CSVGMDRGSGPQHF
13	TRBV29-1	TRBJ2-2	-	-	TGCAGCGTTGAAGTGGCAAACACCGGGGAGCTGTTTTTT	CSVEVANTGELFF
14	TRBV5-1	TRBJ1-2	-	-	TGCGCCAGCAGCTTGGTAGTCGGTAACTATGGCTACACCTTC	CASSLVVGNYGYTF
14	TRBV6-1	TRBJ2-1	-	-	TGTGCCAGCAACAGGCTAGAATGGGCCCATGAGCAGTTCTTC	CASNRLEWAHEQFF
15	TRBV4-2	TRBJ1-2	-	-	TGTGCCAGCAGCCGAAGCGGAGGGGAGAACTATGGCTACACCTTC	CASSRSGGENYGYTF
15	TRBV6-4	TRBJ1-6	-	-	TGTGCCAGCTCCCCCGTGGGCCAGAATGATTCACCCCTCCACTTT	CASSPVGQNDSPLHF
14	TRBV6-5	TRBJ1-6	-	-	TGTGCCAGCAGGGAATGGGCTACTCAGGATCCCCTCCACTTT	CASREWATQDPLHF
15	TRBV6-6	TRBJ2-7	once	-	TGTGCCAGCAGTTCTCCCGGCCAGGGTGTGTACGAGCAGTACTTC	CASSSPGQGVYEQYF
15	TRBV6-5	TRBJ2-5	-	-	TGTGCCAGCAGTTACGGCCCCGGGACAAAAGAGACCCAGTACTTC	CASSYGPGTKETQYF
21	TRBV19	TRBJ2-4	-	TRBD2	TGTGCCAGTAGTATCGCCCCTCCTTTAGCGGGGGGATTACTAGCCAAAAACATTCAGTACTTC	CASSIAPPLAGGLLAKNIQYF
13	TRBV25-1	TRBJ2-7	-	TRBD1	TGTGCCAGCAGTCAAGGGGGCGCCTACGAGCAGTACTTC	CASSQGGAYEQYF
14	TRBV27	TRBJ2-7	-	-	TGTGCCAGCAGTCCCAGTTGGCAGTCCTACGAGCAGTACTTC	CASSPSWQSYEQYF
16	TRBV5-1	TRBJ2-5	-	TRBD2	TGCGCCAGCAGCTCCTTCTTGGGGGGGGGACAAGAGACCCAGTACTTC	CASSSFLGGGQETQYF
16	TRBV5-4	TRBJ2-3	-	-	TGTGCCAGCAGCTTGGCGAGACTAAAGGCCCCAGATACGCAGTATTTT	CASSLARLKAPDTQYF
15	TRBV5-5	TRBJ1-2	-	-	TGTGCCAGCAGCTCGGACGGACAGCCCAATGCGGGCTACACCTTC	CASSSDGQPNAGYTF
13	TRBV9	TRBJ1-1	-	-	TGTGCCAGCAGCGTAGCCAGGGACACTGAAGCTTTCTTT	CASSVARDTEAFF
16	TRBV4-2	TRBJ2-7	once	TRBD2	TGTGCCAGCAGCCAAGACGCGGGGACTAGCGGGTACGAGCAGTACTTC	CASSQDAGTSGYEQYF
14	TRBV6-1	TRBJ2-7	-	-	TGTGCCAGCAGTGAACAGGGGAGCTCCTACGAGCAGTACTTC	CASSEQGSSYEQYF